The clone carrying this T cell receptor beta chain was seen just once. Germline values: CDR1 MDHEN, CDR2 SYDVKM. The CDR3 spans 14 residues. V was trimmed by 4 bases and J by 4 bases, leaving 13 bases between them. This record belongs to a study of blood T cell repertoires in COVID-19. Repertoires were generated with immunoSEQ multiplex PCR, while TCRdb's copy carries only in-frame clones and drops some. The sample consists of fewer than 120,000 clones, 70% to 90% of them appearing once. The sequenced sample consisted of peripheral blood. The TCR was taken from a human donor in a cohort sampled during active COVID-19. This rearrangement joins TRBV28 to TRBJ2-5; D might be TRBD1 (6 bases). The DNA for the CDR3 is TGTGCCAGCAGTTCCCCCCAGGGGCGAGAGACCCAGTACTTC. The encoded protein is CASSSPQGRETQYF.